This T cell receptor (beta chain) originates from a study of cytomegalovirus exposure and HLA in healthy donors. Notes on the study in general: The study flagged some 170 TCR beta chains as cytomegalovirus-associated. The study dropped some indistinguishable V segments, TRBV6-2 and TRBV6-3 among them.

The study ran its PCR with 60 Vbeta and 13 Jbeta primers. Repertoires were generated with immunoSEQ multiplex PCR, while TCRdb's copy carries only in-frame clones and drops some. The sample lists about 150,000 clones; about 80% were seen once. Notes on this clone: The antigen is unknown.

The V gene's germline CDR1 is LNHDA and CDR2 SQIVND (reference sequence). The CDR3 is 15 amino acids. With V trimmed by 7 bases and J by 8 bases, 15 bases remained unmatched. The receptor was isolated from a young man in good health and CMV-seropositive. The chain has TRBV19 and TRBJ1-2, with 8 nucleotides matching TRBD1. The sequenced material came from PBMCs. The CDR3 nucleotides read TGTGCCAGTATCAAGGGGGACAGGACCGTGGGAGGCTACACCTTC. Protein sequence: CASIKGDRTVGGYTF.